This T cell receptor beta chain was identified during a study of OX40 agonist ivuxolimab in advanced cancers. Turning to the study itself: Those treated in dose escalation had hepatocellular carcinoma, melanoma, renal cell cancer or head and neck cancer.

General study points: Among expanded peripheral T cells, antigen specificity went undetermined. CD8+ T cells were the subset that, on average, had more expanded clones than CD4+. Nonresponders, in some cases, also had low normalized T-cell clonal expansion.

About this clone itself: What it recognizes is unknown.

TCRdb keeps only in-frame clones here, not all; method: immunoSEQ multiplex PCR. The table shows over 60,000 clones, with 85% occurring only once. Germline-derived CDR1 and CDR2 are SGHVS and FNYEAQ. With V trimmed by 5 bases and J by 0 bases, 7 bases remained unmatched. This CDR3 contains 17 residues. The sequencing here drew on CD4+ or CD8+ T cells sorted from blood, taken in a trial of the OX40 agonist ivuxolimab. The chain uses TRBV7-6 and TRBJ2-6; the match to TRBD1 covers 7 bases. The sequence came from an adult with an advanced solid tumor such as melanoma, head and neck, liver or kidney cancer. The CDR3 DNA follows: TGTGCCAGCAGCCTTGGGACAGCCTCCTCTGGGGCCAACGTCCTGACTTTC. It encodes CASSLGTASSGANVLTF.